One TCR beta chain is described in this entry. The source of the sample is a study of blood T cell repertoires in COVID-19. At the level of the study: Donors in the United States, Italy and Spain gave samples during acute or convalescent COVID-19. PBMCs, B-cell-depleted T cells, or T cells provided the cDNA or gDNA that made up the material.

As handled by the study authors: Amplification with reference gene primers provided the estimates of nucleated cell counts. Profiled with immunoSEQ multiplex PCR; TCRdb holds only in-frame clones, not every one. V, J and clone size reflect that table, while D and trimming were determined from the DNA. The sample consists of roughly 260,000 clones, around 87% of them appearing once. The junction had 5 bases not matched to a gene; V was cut back by 4 bases and J by 9 bases. This CDR3 has 13 amino acids. CDR1 MGHDK and CDR2 SYGVNS come from the germline V gene. This sequence was found in a woman between 50 and 59 years old who had recovered from COVID-19. Sequenced: peripheral blood. This sequence joins TRBV25-1 and TRBJ2-1; TRBD2 matches 8 bases. The CDR3 loop is CASSVAGGLEQFF. The DNA for the CDR3 is TGTGCCAGCAGTGTTGCGGGGGGCCTTGAGCAGTTCTTC.